This entry lists 31 T cell receptor beta chains sequenced from one sample in a study of CD8 T cells in ankylosing spondylitis. General study results and limits: About 8 highly homologous variants made up a TCR beta motif, and this motif appeared characteristic of ankylosing spondylitis blood.

Each CDR3 protein gets one entry after TCRdb re-called the 5' RACE reads with MiXCR. The table shows some 400,000 distinct CDR3 sequences, with around 24% occurring only once. Their target antigens are unknown. Source material: blood, either unsorted or a sorted T cell fraction (not recorded which). These receptor sequences come from a male donor with ankylosing spondylitis.

The table lists this clonotype with a few counts. The chain joins TRBV5-6 to TRBJ2-1; possibly TRBD1 for D (5 bases). Germline CDR1 is SGHDT and CDR2 is YYEEEE. The CDR3 has 13 residues. V was clipped by 5 bases and J by 10 bases, with 16 bases between them. CDR3 region: CASSPGLQWEQFF. For the CDR3, the DNA is TGTGCCAGCAGTCCAGGGCTACAATGGGAGCAGTTCTTC. The entire variable domain, with the rest obtained from reference TRBV5-6 and TRBJ2-1, is as follows: DAGVTQSPTHLIKTRGQQVTLRCSPKSGHDTVSWYQQALGQGPQFIFQYYEEEERQRGNFPDRFSGHQFPNYSSELNVNALLLGDSALYLCASSPGLQWEQFFGPGTRLTVL.

This clonotype was seen a handful of times. The chain links TRBV12-3 or TRBV12-4 to TRBJ2-1; D might be TRBD1 (6 bases). This CDR3 is 13 amino acids long. The V end lost 5 bases, the J end lost 4 bases, and 9 bases lay between the germline ends. CDR3 amino acids: CASSHDRYNEQFF. The CDR3 region has the DNA TGTGCCAGCAGTCACGACAGGTACAATGAGCAGTTCTTC.

This clonotype was detected once. The chain is built from TRBV5-1 and TRBJ2-1; D gene uncertain. The V and J ends lost 0 bases and 5 bases respectively, with 12 bases between them. The CDR3 has 15 amino acids. CDR1 SGHRS and CDR2 YFSETQ come from the germline V gene. CDR3 nucleotides: TGCGCCAGCAGCTTGGTGGGCCTTCGACACAATGAGCAGTTCTTC. Amino acid sequence: CASSLVGLRHNEQFF. The full variable domain, in which reference TRBV5-1 and TRBJ2-1 provide the parts outside the CDR3, is KAGVTQTPRYLIKTRGQQVTLSCSPISGHRSVSWYQQTPGQGLQFLFEYFSETQRNKGNFPGRFSGRQFSNSRSEMNVSTLELGDSALYLCASSLVGLRHNEQFFGPGTRLTVL.

This clonotype was picked up a small number of times. J is TRBJ2-1 and V is TRBV27; no firm D call. V lost 2 bases and J 9 bases, leaving 11 bases between the germline ends. The V gene's germline CDR1 is MNHEY and CDR2 SMNVEV (reference sequence). The CDR3 has 13 amino acids. CDR3 residues: CASSLRVNSEQFF. In nucleotides, the CDR3 is TGTGCCAGCAGTTTAAGGGTTAACTCTGAGCAGTTCTTC.

The V call is TRBV28, the J call TRBJ2-1; 8 bases align to TRBD2. The CDR3 consists of 17 residues. From germline, CDR1 is MDHEN and CDR2 SYDVKM. Losses at the gene ends were 3 bases for V and 7 bases for J; bases not matched to a gene: 14. In DNA, the CDR3 is TGTGCCAGCAGTTTTATTTCCCAAGCGGGAGCTTCAAATGAGCAGTTCTTC. It codes for CASSFISQAGASNEQFF.

This clonotype was observed a few times. The chain couples TRBV4-2 to TRBJ2-1; 7 nucleotides agree with TRBD2. CDR3 length: 18 amino acids. J was trimmed by 0 bases and V by 2 bases; bases with no gene match: 10. The V gene's germline CDR1 is LGHNA and CDR2 YNFKEQ. This CDR3 reads CASSQQIKRDGSYNEQFF. CDR3 in DNA: TGTGCCAGCAGCCAACAAATAAAGCGGGATGGCTCCTACAATGAGCAGTTCTTC.

This clonotype was counted between two and nine times. The chain is built from TRBV11-2 and TRBJ2-7; possibly TRBD1 for D (6 bases). The germline V gene has CDR1 SGHAT and CDR2 FQNNGV. This CDR3 region has 13 residues. V was pared by 5 bases and J by 4 bases, with 12 bases between. Here the CDR3 reads CASSRIGQYEQYF. CDR3 bases: TGTGCCAGCAGCCGCATCGGACAGTACGAGCAGTACTTC.

This clonotype has more than one count but fewer than ten. The chain joins TRBV9 to TRBJ1-3; 7 bases fit TRBD1. V trimming: 3 bases; J trimming: 4 bases; junction bases outside the gene matches: 7. CDR1 and CDR2 from the germline V gene are SGDLS and YYNGEE. The CDR3 is 15 residues long. The CDR3, as DNA: TGTGCCAGCAGCGGACAGGGTCTGGCGGGAAACACCATATATTTT. This sequence encodes CASSGQGLAGNTIYF.

The chain joins TRBV11-2 to TRBJ2-1; D possibly corresponds to TRBD2 (5 bases). Germline V gene sequence: CDR1 SGHAT, CDR2 FQNNGV. Trimming took 2 bases from V and 4 from J, leaving 9 bases between them. This CDR3 comprises 14 residues. CDR3 protein: CASSLNRDYNEQFF. CDR3 nucleotide sequence: TGTGCCAGCAGCTTAAACCGGGATTACAATGAGCAGTTCTTC.

V usage is TRBV7-3 and J usage is TRBJ2-2, with a weak D call TRBD1 (5 bases). CDR3 length: 14 residues. Trimming removed 2 bases at V and 6 bases at J, with 10 bases between. CDR1 and CDR2 from the germline V gene are SGHTA and FQGTGA. The CDR3 DNA follows: TGTGCCAGCAGCTTAGCAGGGTTTGCCGGGGAGCTGTTTTTT. This translates into CASSLAGFAGELFF.

This clonotype was picked up a small number of times. This sequence joins TRBV14 and TRBJ2-1, with 12 bases lining up with TRBD2. Germline-derived CDR1 and CDR2 are SGHDN and FVKESK. The CDR3 totals 15 residues. The V and J ends lost 4 bases and 9 bases, in that order; junction bases with no gene match: 7. The CDR3 spells CASSPLTSGSGEQFF. CDR3 nucleotides: TGTGCCAGCAGCCCTTTGACTAGCGGGAGTGGTGAGCAGTTCTTC.

This clonotype was seen only a few times. J is TRBJ1-2 and V is TRBV7-9, with D maybe TRBD1 (5 bases). Trimming left V 2 bases short and J 0 bases short, with 10 bases between. CDR1 is SEHNR and CDR2 is FQNEAQ in the germline V gene (reference sequence). There are 15 residues in the CDR3. The CDR3: CASSLSWDANYGYTF. As DNA, the CDR3 is TGTGCCAGCAGCTTAAGCTGGGACGCTAACTATGGCTACACCTTC.

This clonotype was found a few times. The chain uses TRBV18 and TRBJ1-1; D is undetermined. Trimming shortened V by 5 bases and J by 1 base, and 8 bases separated the two germline ends. The CDR3 runs 13 residues. Germline V CDR1 and CDR2: KGHSH, LQKENI. This CDR3 reads CASSTQGNTEAFF. CDR3 in DNA: TGTGCCAGCTCAACTCAAGGGAACACTGAAGCTTTCTTT.

This clonotype has ten or more counts. The chain is built from TRBV5-1 and TRBJ2-7, with D perhaps being TRBD1 or TRBD2 (5 bases each). Germline V CDR1 and CDR2: SGHRS, YFSETQ. Between the trimmed V and J ends, which lost 0 bases and 5 bases, there was a span of 9 bases. This CDR3 comprises 13 residues. CDR3 in amino acids: CASSLGQGDEQYF. The CDR3 coding sequence is TGCGCCAGCAGCTTGGGTCAGGGAGACGAGCAGTACTTC.

V and J are TRBV19 and TRBJ2-7; D possibly corresponds to TRBD1 (7 bases). V dropped 3 bases and J dropped 6 bases, with 15 bases sitting between them. CDR3 length equals 14 residues. CDR1 is LNHDA, CDR2 SQIVND, per germline (reference sequence). The CDR3 region has the DNA TGTGCCAGTAGTATCCAGGGGGGAATGGGCGAGCAGTACTTC. Protein sequence: CASSIQGGMGEQYF.

This clonotype has only a few counts. This chain joins TRBV5-1 and TRBJ2-1; TRBD1 matches 8 bases. Germline CDR1 and CDR2: SGHRS and YFSETQ. This CDR3 contains 15 residues. V gave up 0 bases and J gave up 7 bases; unmatched junction bases: 6. Here the CDR3 DNA reads TGCGCCAGCAGCTTGGTGCAGGGGGCGGGGAATGAGCAGTTCTTC. Translating gives CASSLVQGAGNEQFF.

This chain links TRBV24-1 with TRBJ2-5; D remains unclear. Trimming stripped 5 bases from V and 5 bases from J, with 11 bases between. The CDR3 covers 13 residues. Per germline, CDR1 KGHDR and CDR2 SFDVKD. CDR3 nucleotides: TGTGCCACCAGTGCGGTGGGTTCGGAGACCCAGTACTTC. Its protein is CATSAVGSETQYF.

This chain joins TRBV7-3 and TRBJ2-2, with 11 bases lining up with TRBD2. The CDR3 totals 16 residues. Losses at the gene ends were 2 bases for V and 4 bases for J; bases not matched to a gene: 3. Per the germline V gene, CDR1 is SGHTA and CDR2 is FQGTGA. In nucleotides, the CDR3 is TGTGCCAGCAGCTTAGGCCTAGCGGGAGGCACCGGGGAGCTGTTTTTT. It is translated as CASSLGLAGGTGELFF. Full variable domain (rest looked up from reference TRBV7-3 and TRBJ2-2): GAGVSQTPSNKVTEKGKYVELRCDPISGHTALYWYRQSLGQGPEFLIYFQGTGAADDSGLPNDRFFAVRPEGSVSTLKIQRTERGDSAVYLCASSLGLAGGTGELFFGEGSRLTVL.

The chain carries TRBV20-1 and TRBJ2-3; 10 positions agree with TRBD2. Trimming removed 6 bases from V and 0 bases from J; junction bases left unmatched: 6. CDR3 length: 15 residues. Germline V CDR1 and CDR2: DFQATT, SNEGSKA (reference sequence). The CDR3, as DNA: TGCAGTGCCGGAAGGACTAGCGGAAGCACAGATACGCAGTATTTT. Its protein is CSAGRTSGSTDTQYF.

V usage is TRBV24-1 and J usage is TRBJ2-1, with TRBD1 identical over 10 bases. The length of the CDR3 is 16 residues. The trim removed 3 bases at V and 8 bases at J, leaving 9 bases unmatched. CDR1 and CDR2 (germline): KGHDR, SFDVKD. The chain's CDR3 is CATSDAGTGVFDEQFF. The CDR3 DNA follows: TGTGCCACCAGTGATGCCGGGACAGGGGTTTTCGATGAGCAGTTCTTC.

The table lists this clonotype with a few counts. The chain couples TRBV29-1 to TRBJ2-3; D is perhaps TRBD1 or TRBD2 (5 bases each). Germline CDR1 SQVTM, CDR2 ANQGSEA. Trimming took 3 bases from V and 0 from J, leaving 13 bases between them. The CDR3 is 15 amino acids. CDR3 DNA sequence: TGCAGCGTTGAGGCAAGAGGGGACAGCACAGATACGCAGTATTTT. As protein: CSVEARGDSTDTQYF.

The chain carries TRBV3-1 and TRBJ2-1; 7 bases are a match to TRBD2. This CDR3 is built from 15 residues. J lost 7 bases, V lost 0 bases, and 6 bases had no gene match. Per germline, CDR1 LGHDT and CDR2 YNNKEL (reference sequence). In DNA form, the CDR3 reads TGTGCCAGCAGCCAAGATGCGGGAGCTTGGAATGAGCAGTTCTTC. As protein: CASSQDAGAWNEQFF.

This clonotype has more than one count but fewer than ten. The chain uses TRBV5-5 and TRBJ2-1, with a weak D call TRBD2 (5 bases). This CDR3 contains 11 residues. The ends were cut back, 1 base at V and 12 bases at J, with 8 bases in the middle. In germline, CDR1 is SGHKS, CDR2 YYEKEE (reference sequence). The CDR3 spells CASSLLAMQFF. Here the CDR3 DNA reads TGTGCCAGCAGCTTGCTAGCAATGCAGTTCTTC.

This clonotype has just a few counts. The J gene is TRBJ1-1, the V gene TRBV7-2; D unresolved. This CDR3 has 12 amino acids. Trimming pared 1 base from V and 10 bases from J, leaving 10 bases between. From germline, CDR1 is SGHTA and CDR2 FQGNSA. The CDR3 DNA follows: TGTGCCAGCAGCTTAGTGAACGTCGGAGCTTTCTTT. Encoded protein: CASSLVNVGAFF.

The chain couples TRBV11-3 to TRBJ2-1, with 11 bases identical to TRBD2. From germline, CDR1 is SGHNT and CDR2 YENEEA. After removal of 5 bases from V and 7 bases from J, the junction contained 10 bases not matched to a gene. The CDR3 consists of 16 residues. The CDR3 is CASSLSVAGGRNEQFF. CDR3 in DNA: TGTGCCAGCAGCCTTTCGGTAGCGGGGGGGAGGAATGAGCAGTTCTTC.

The chain couples TRBV3-1 to TRBJ2-7; D is perhaps TRBD1 or TRBD2 (6 bases each). Per the germline V gene, CDR1 is LGHDT and CDR2 is YNNKEL (reference sequence). The CDR3 is 17 amino acids. The ends were cut back, 4 bases at V and 7 bases at J, with 26 bases in the middle. DNA of the CDR3: TGTGCCAGCAGCCTCCATTTTTTCGGGACACCGGCGGGGGAGCAGTACTTC. Amino acid sequence: CASSLHFFGTPAGEQYF.

The chain combines TRBV6-2 or TRBV6-3 with TRBJ2-7; 7 bases match TRBD2. Germline V gives CDR1 MNHEY, CDR2 SVGEGT. V dropped 5 bases and J dropped 3; count of bases not matched to a gene: 4. The CDR3 has 13 amino acids. CDR3 in DNA: TGTGCCAGCAGTATAGCGGGCCTCTACGAGCAGTACTTC. Encoded protein: CASSIAGLYEQYF.

Comments on this clonotype: At one boundary the junction diverges from the germline segment, which might be a read error. The chain has TRBV5-1 and TRBJ2-3, with 7 bases fitting TRBD1. This CDR3 is 16 amino acids long. From germline, CDR1 is SGHRS and CDR2 YFSETQ. The CDR3 is CPSSLTGQSTTDTQYF. The CDR3 nucleotides are TGCCCCAGCAGCCTAACGGGACAGTCAACCACAGATACGCAGTATTTT.

This clonotype occurred a few times. The V gene is TRBV7-2, the J gene TRBJ2-7; tentative D call: TRBD1 (5 bases). The V end was cut by 2 bases, the J end by 2 bases, with 13 bases between. This CDR3 has 15 amino acids. Germline CDR1 and CDR2: SGHTA and FQGNSA. The CDR3 DNA reads as TGTGCCAGCAGCTTACGATGGGGCACGACCTACGAGCAGTACTTC. Its translation is CASSLRWGTTYEQYF.

This clonotype showed up many times. The genes are TRBV18 and TRBJ1-1; no reliable D call. CDR1 KGHSH and CDR2 LQKENI come from the germline V gene. Trimming took off 3 bases at V and 0 bases at J, with 5 bases between the two ends. The CDR3 is 13 residues long. The CDR3 is CASSPELNTEAFF. The CDR3 nucleotides read TGTGCCAGCTCACCTGAGCTGAACACTGAAGCTTTCTTT.

V usage is TRBV7-3 and J usage is TRBJ2-1; 8 bases are a match to TRBD2. V was pared by 5 bases and J by 7 bases, with 10 bases of the junction left unmatched. Germline CDR1 reads SGHTA; CDR2 reads FQGTGA. The CDR3 sequence is 15 residues long. The chain's CDR3 is CASSPRGGRGNEQFF. The CDR3 coding sequence is TGTGCCAGCAGCCCCCGGGGGGGCCGTGGGAATGAGCAGTTCTTC.